Following are 21 T cell receptor beta chains from one sample sequenced in a study of T cell repertoires in aging, cancer and after chemotherapy (dated by TCRdb to between 2018 and 2020). Instead of sorted cells or RNA, genomic DNA extracted from peripheral blood served as the source for amplifying TCR beta rearrangements. The instrument was an Illumina MiSeq. Multiplex touch-down PCR with a mixed TRB-A/B primer pool was used to amplify rearranged TRB sequences covering the V, D and J segments. Using fastp at Q25 and MiXCR, TCRdb reprocessed the public reads and kept productive beta chains. Entries that share a CDR3 protein sequence are merged under the most common genes and DNA. This sample gives fewer than 15,000 distinct CDR3 sequences in total; 35% to 45% of them show up just once. Jointly, the top ten make up about 6.9% of the sample. Sequenced sample: blood. These receptors all stem from a human donor in good health. The donor label of this sample is uncertain.

The rearrangement joins TRBV15 to TRBJ2-6; TRBD2 matches at 7 bases. The CDR3 totals 16 residues. Per the germline V gene, CDR1 is LNHNV and CDR2 is YYDKDF (reference sequence). V was clipped by 0 bases and J by 1 base; unmatched bases: 0. Here the CDR3 reads CATSREGGSGANVLTF. The CDR3 nucleotides read TGTGCCACCAGCAGAGAGGGGGGGTCTGGGGCCAACGTCCTGACTTTC. The full variable domain, with the rest looked up from reference TRBV15 and TRBJ2-6, is DAMVIQNPRYQVTQFGKPVTLSCSQTLNHNVMYWYQQKSSQAPKLLFHYYDKDFNNEADTPDNFQSRRPNTSFCFLDIRSPGLGDTAMYLCATSREGGSGANVLTFGAGSRLTVL.

This clonotype has just one count. The V and J genes are TRBV6-6 and TRBJ2-2; TRBD1 agrees at 12 bases. The CDR3 is made up of 17 amino acids. Germline-derived CDR1 and CDR2 are MNHNY and SVGAGI (reference sequence). With 6 bases clipped from V and 4 bases from J, the junction kept 9 bases outside the gene matches. This CDR3 reads CASSNTGTGGPTGELFF. In DNA, the CDR3 is TGTGCCAGCAGCAATACCGGGACAGGGGGCCCCACCGGGGAGCTGTTTTTT.

The chain uses TRBV10-3 and TRBJ2-1, with TRBD2 matching over 9 bases. J was trimmed by 0 bases and V by 0 bases; bases with no gene match: 15. CDR3 length: 21 amino acids. Germline assignment: CDR1 ENHRY and CDR2 SYGVKD. CDR3 sequence (DNA): TGTGCCATCAGTGAGTCTGGGACTAGCAATAGCGGCTGGGGCTCCTACAATGAGCAGTTCTTC. It codes for CAISESGTSNSGWGSYNEQFF.

The V gene is TRBV29-1, the J gene TRBJ1-5; D is ambiguous. V was clipped by 0 bases and J by 0 bases, with 6 bases between them. Germline V gene data show CDR1 as SQVTM and CDR2 as ANQGSEA. This CDR3 has 14 residues. CDR3 in DNA: TGCAGCGTTGAAGAGGCGGATAGCAATCAGCCCCAGCATTTT. Its protein product is CSVEEADSNQPQHF.

This clonotype was recorded a few times. V usage is TRBV5-4 and J usage is TRBJ2-3, with D tentatively TRBD2 (6 bases). With 4 bases removed from V and 4 bases from J, the gap between germline ends came to 10 bases. This CDR3 is 13 amino acids long. Germline V lookup: CDR1 SGHNT, CDR2 YYREEE (reference sequence). CDR3 nucleotides: TGTGCCAGCAGCGGTGGGAGGCCAGATACGCAGTATTTT. Translation gives CASSGGRPDTQYF.

This clonotype was counted between two and nine times. The gene calls are TRBV27 and TRBJ2-1; 8 nucleotides match TRBD2. The CDR3 spans 15 residues. Germline V gene data show CDR1 as MNHEY and CDR2 as SMNVEV (reference sequence). After removal of 7 bases from V and 9 bases from J, the junction contained 14 bases not matched to a gene. CDR3 in amino acids: CASNPGLVSPAEQFF. DNA for the CDR3: TGTGCCAGCAACCCGGGACTAGTAAGTCCAGCTGAGCAGTTCTTC.

The sample holds a few counts of this clonotype. The gene calls are TRBV18 and TRBJ1-4, with D uncertain. The germline gives CDR1 KGHSH, CDR2 LQKENI. V lost 1 base, J lost 4 bases, and 7 bases lay in between. The CDR3 is made up of 14 amino acids. Written as DNA, the CDR3 is TGTGCCAGCTCACCACAAGGAATTAATGAAAAACTGTTTTTT. This encodes CASSPQGINEKLFF.

V and J are TRBV6-4 and TRBJ1-5; a weak D match, TRBD1 (5 bases). Germline CDR1 reads MRHNA; CDR2 reads SNTAGT. The CDR3 totals 14 residues. V was clipped by 0 bases and J by 2 bases, with 5 bases between them. The CDR3 bases are TGTGCCAGCAGTGACTCAGGGGGCAATCAGCCCCAGCATTTT. Protein sequence: CASSDSGGNQPQHF.

The chain carries TRBV12-3 or TRBV12-4 and TRBJ2-3; 9 bases are a match to TRBD2. The CDR3 has 13 residues. As DNA, the CDR3 is TGTGCGGGGGGCGGGAGGGTTACAGATACGCAGTATTTT. This gives the protein CAGGGRVTDTQYF.

The CDR3 coding sequence is TGTGCCAGCAGTTACTATAGCGGGAAAACGTACGAGCAGTACTTC. Translation: CASSYYSGKTYEQYF. The V gene is TRBV6-5, the J gene TRBJ2-7; 8 bases line up with TRBD2. The CDR3 is 15 residues long. Germline V CDR1 and CDR2: MNHEY, SVGAGI. The junction had 6 bases not matched to a gene; V was cut back by 1 base and J by 4 bases.

The CDR3 sequence is CASSLPGLREQYF. The CDR3, as DNA: TGTGCCAGCAGCTTACCGGGCCTCAGGGAGCAGTACTTC. The chain employs TRBV5-6 and TRBJ2-7; D unresolved. The CDR3 runs to 13 residues. In germline, CDR1 is SGHDT, CDR2 YYEEEE. V lost 2 bases and J 7 bases, leaving 13 bases between the germline ends.

The gene calls are TRBV5-1 and TRBJ2-7; 11 bases line up with TRBD2. CDR1 and CDR2 (germline): SGHRS, YFSETQ. V lost 3 bases to trimming and J lost 3 bases; unmatched junction nucleotides: 2. The CDR3 extends over 14 amino acids. CDR3 residues: CASSSGTSGYEQYF. For the CDR3, the DNA is TGCGCCAGCAGCTCCGGGACTAGCGGCTACGAGCAGTACTTC.

V gene TRBV6-4 combines with J gene TRBJ2-3, with 11 bases matching TRBD2. Looked up from germline, CDR1 is MRHNA and CDR2 is SNTAGT. The length of the CDR3 is 16 residues. With V trimmed by 3 bases and J by 0 bases, 2 bases remained unmatched. This CDR3 is CASSELAGASTDTQYF. The CDR3 nucleotides read TGTGCCAGCAGTGAACTAGCGGGGGCTAGCACAGATACGCAGTATTTT.

This clonotype was seen only a few times. CDR3: CASSPAGGSGNTIYF. CDR3 sequence (DNA): TGTGCCAGTAGTCCCGCCGGCGGCTCTGGAAACACCATATATTTT. The chain combines TRBV19 with TRBJ1-3; no clear D gene. This CDR3 contains 15 residues. CDR1 and CDR2 (germline): LNHDA, SQIVND (reference sequence). V was pared by 5 bases and J by 0 bases, with 11 bases between.

This clonotype has only a few counts. The rearrangement uses TRBV7-3 and TRBJ2-5, with D unresolved. The CDR3 has 15 residues. The germline V gene has CDR1 SGHTA and CDR2 FQGTGA. The V end lost 1 base, the J end lost 2 bases, and 11 bases lay between the germline ends. In DNA form, the CDR3 reads TGTGCCAGCAGCTTAAGCGGCGGAGCACAAGAGACCCAGTACTTC. Translated, it gives CASSLSGGAQETQYF.

The V gene is TRBV6-6, the J gene TRBJ2-7; 8 nucleotides align to TRBD1. J gave up 1 base and V 2 bases, and 4 bases lay outside the gene matches. This CDR3 contains 15 residues. From germline, CDR1 is MNHNY and CDR2 SVGAGI (reference sequence). The CDR3 region has the DNA TGTGCCAGCAGTTACAGGCAGGGGGCATCCTACGAGCAGTACTTC. Translation: CASSYRQGASYEQYF.

The V call is TRBV4-1, the J call TRBJ2-7; 7 bases line up with TRBD1. The CDR3 spans 15 residues. Germline V gene data show CDR1 as MGHRA and CDR2 as YSYEKL. Unmatched junction bases numbered 4, after V lost 0 bases and J lost 2 bases. CDR3 sequence reads: CASSQEWDSAYEQYF. The CDR3 DNA sequence: TGCGCCAGCAGCCAAGAGTGGGACAGCGCCTACGAGCAGTACTTC.

V and J are TRBV5-5 and TRBJ2-2, with D perhaps TRBD1 or TRBD2 (5 bases each). CDR3 length equals 16 residues. The germline V gene has CDR1 SGHKS and CDR2 YYEKEE (reference sequence). Between the trimmed V and J ends, which lost 4 bases and 1 base, there was a span of 14 bases. CDR3: CASSGTPGGNTGELFF. CDR3 nucleotides: TGTGCCAGCAGCGGGACCCCAGGAGGGAACACCGGGGAGCTGTTTTTT.

The chain links TRBV6-1 to TRBJ2-5, with D perhaps being TRBD1 or TRBD2 (6 bases each). CDR1 is MNHNS, CDR2 SASEGT, per germline. The CDR3 is 15 residues long. The V end lost 0 bases, the J end lost 2 bases, and 10 bases lay between the germline ends. The CDR3 DNA reads TGTGCCAGCAGTGAAGCGGCGGGACAACAAGAGACCCAGTACTTC. This gives the protein CASSEAAGQQETQYF.

This rearrangement joins TRBV12-3 or TRBV12-4 to TRBJ2-3; 11 bases are shared with TRBD2. With V trimmed by 2 bases and J by 4 bases, 5 bases remained unmatched. The CDR3 spans 16 residues. The chain's CDR3 is CASSLYISGGADTQYF. Written as DNA, the CDR3 is TGTGCCAGCAGTTTATATATTAGCGGGGGGGCAGATACGCAGTATTTT.

V usage is TRBV15 and J usage is TRBJ2-1; D gene uncertain. Germline CDR1 and CDR2: LNHNV and YYDKDF (reference sequence). The V end lost 0 bases, the J end lost 12 bases, and 9 bases lay between the germline ends. CDR3 length: 12 amino acids. The CDR3 protein is CATSREGMRQFF. In DNA, the CDR3 is TGTGCCACCAGCAGAGAAGGGATGAGGCAGTTCTTC.